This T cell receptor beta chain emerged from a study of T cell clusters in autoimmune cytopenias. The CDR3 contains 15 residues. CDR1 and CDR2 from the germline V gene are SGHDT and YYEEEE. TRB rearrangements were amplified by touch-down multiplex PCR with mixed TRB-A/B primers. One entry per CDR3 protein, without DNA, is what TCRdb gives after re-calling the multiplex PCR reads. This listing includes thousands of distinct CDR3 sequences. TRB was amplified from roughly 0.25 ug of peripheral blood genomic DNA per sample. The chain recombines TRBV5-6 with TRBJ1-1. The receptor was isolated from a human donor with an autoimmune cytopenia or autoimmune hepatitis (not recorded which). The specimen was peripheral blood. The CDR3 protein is CASSLGQGAGTEAFF.